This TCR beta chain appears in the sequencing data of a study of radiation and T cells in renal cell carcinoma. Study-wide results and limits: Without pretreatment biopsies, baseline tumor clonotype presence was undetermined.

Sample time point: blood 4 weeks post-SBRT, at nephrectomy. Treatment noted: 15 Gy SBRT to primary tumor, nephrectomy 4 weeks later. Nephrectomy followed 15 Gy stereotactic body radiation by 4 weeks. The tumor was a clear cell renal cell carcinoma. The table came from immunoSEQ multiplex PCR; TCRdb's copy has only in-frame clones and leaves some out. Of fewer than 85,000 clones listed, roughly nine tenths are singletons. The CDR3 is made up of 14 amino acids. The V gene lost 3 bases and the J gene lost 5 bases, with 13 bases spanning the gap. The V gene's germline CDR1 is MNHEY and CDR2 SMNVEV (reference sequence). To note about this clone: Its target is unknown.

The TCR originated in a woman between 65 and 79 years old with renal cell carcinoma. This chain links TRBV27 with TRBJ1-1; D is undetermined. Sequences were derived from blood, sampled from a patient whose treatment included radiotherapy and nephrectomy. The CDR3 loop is CASSFDTQWTEAFF. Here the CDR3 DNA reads TGTGCCAGCAGTTTCGACACCCAGTGGACTGAAGCTTTCTTT.